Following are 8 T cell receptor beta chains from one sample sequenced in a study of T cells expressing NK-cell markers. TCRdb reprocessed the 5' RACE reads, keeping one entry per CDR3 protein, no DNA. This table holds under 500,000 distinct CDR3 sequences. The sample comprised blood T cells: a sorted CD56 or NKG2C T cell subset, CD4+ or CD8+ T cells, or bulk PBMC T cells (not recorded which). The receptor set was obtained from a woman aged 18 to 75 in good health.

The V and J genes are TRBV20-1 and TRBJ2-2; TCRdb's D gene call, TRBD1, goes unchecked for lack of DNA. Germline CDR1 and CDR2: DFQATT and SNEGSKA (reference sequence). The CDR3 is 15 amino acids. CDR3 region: CSAVGAPSNTGELFF.

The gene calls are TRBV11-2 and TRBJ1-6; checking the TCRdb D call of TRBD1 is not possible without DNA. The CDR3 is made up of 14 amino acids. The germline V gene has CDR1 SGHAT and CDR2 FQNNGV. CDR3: CASSTTGDNSPLHF.

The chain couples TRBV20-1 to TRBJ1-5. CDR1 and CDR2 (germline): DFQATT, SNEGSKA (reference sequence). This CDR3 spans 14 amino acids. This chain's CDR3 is CSASFQHSNQPQHF.

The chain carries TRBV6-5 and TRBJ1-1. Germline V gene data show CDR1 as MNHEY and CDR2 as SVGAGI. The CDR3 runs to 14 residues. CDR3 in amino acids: CASSYSISNTEAFF.

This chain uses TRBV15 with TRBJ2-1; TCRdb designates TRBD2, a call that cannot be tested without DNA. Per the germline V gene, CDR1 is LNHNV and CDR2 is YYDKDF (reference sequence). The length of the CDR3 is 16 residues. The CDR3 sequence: CATSRSGGGPRNEQFF.

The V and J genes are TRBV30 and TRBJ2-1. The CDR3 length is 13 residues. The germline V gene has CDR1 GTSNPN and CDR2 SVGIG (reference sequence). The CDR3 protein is CAWSRQEYNEQFF.

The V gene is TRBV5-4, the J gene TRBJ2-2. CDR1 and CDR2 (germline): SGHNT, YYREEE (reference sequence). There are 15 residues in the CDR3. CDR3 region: CASSPPNANTGELFF.

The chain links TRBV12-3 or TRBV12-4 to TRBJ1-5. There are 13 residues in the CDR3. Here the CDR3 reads CASSLAENQPQHF.